The entry below describes one T cell receptor beta chain. The sample belongs to a study of blood T cell repertoires in COVID-19. Cohorts were based on clinical histories the participants reported. Germline loops: CDR1 GTSNPN, CDR2 SVGIG (reference sequence). Trimming took off 0 bases at V and 0 bases at J, with 8 bases between the two ends. The CDR3 runs 15 residues. Authors' processing steps: Reference gene primers were amplified, and this amplification served to estimate nucleated cell counts. TCRdb's copy holds only in-frame clones and misses some; the assay was immunoSEQ multiplex PCR. The V and J calls and clone size come from that table; D and trimming were worked out from the DNA. The profile shows over 120,000 clones, about 86% of them singletons.

The sequenced sample consisted of PBMCs or T cells enriched from blood (not recorded which). The source of this sequence is a man over 45 who had recovered from COVID-19. V usage is TRBV30 and J usage is TRBJ2-2; D possibly corresponds to TRBD1 (5 bases). This CDR3 is CAWSVGAANTGELFF. The CDR3 DNA reads as TGTGCCTGGAGTGTTGGGGCTGCGAACACCGGGGAGCTGTTTTTT.